Shown below are 4 T cell receptor beta chains from a single sample sequenced in a study of blood T cell repertoires in COVID-19. Sequencing was performed with immunoSEQ multiplex PCR; in TCRdb, only in-frame clones are kept and a portion is missing. The sample has roughly 230,000 clones; about 90% are singletons. Sequenced input: peripheral blood. The receptors originated from a man aged 30 to 45 with COVID-19, enrolled during active disease.

The chain employs TRBV6-4 and TRBJ1-5, with D perhaps TRBD1 (5 bases). The CDR3 covers 14 residues. Trimming stripped 5 bases from V and 5 bases from J, with 13 bases between. Germline V gives CDR1 MRHNA, CDR2 SNTAGT. CDR3 amino acids: CASSKQTGDQPQHF. CDR3 nucleotides: TGTGCCAGCAGTAAACAGACGGGGGATCAGCCCCAGCATTTT.

The V gene is TRBV29-1, the J gene TRBJ1-1; the D gene is possibly TRBD1 (5 bases). V was shortened by 4 bases and J by 2 bases, with 17 bases between the two germline ends. The CDR3 extends over 15 amino acids. From germline, CDR1 is SQVTM and CDR2 ANQGSEA. The CDR3 nucleotides read TGCAGCGTTGTCCGGGCGGCGGGGCGAAACACTGAAGCTTTCTTT. Translation gives CSVVRAAGRNTEAFF.

The V call is TRBV9, the J call TRBJ1-1, with D possibly being TRBD1 (6 bases). CDR1 is SGDLS, CDR2 YYNGEE, per germline. Trimming removed 0 bases at V and 7 bases at J, with 13 bases between. The CDR3 length is 14 residues. The CDR3 is CASSVGQANLEAFF. The CDR3 coding sequence is TGTGCCAGCAGCGTAGGACAGGCAAACCTTGAAGCTTTCTTT.

The chain recombines TRBV4-1 with TRBJ1-2; perhaps TRBD1 as D (6 bases). There are 15 residues in the CDR3. Trimming shortened V by 3 bases and J by 6 bases, and 17 bases separated the two germline ends. Germline loops: CDR1 MGHRA, CDR2 YSYEKL. CDR3 amino acids: CASSHLAGTNNGYTF. The CDR3 coding sequence is TGCGCCAGCAGCCACCTTGCCGGGACAAATAATGGCTACACCTTC.